The clone carrying this TCR beta chain was found a few times. Its target is not known. The data derive from a study of identical twins. Findings and caveats of the study: Memory repertoires lacked the insertion deficit that abundant cord blood beta clonotypes showed.

TCRdb processed the 5' RACE reads anew with MiXCR; each CDR3 protein has one entry. The repertoire holds about 530,000 distinct CDR3 sequences, with approximately 14% as singletons. Germline CDR1 LNHDA, CDR2 SQIVND (reference sequence). This CDR3 is built from 16 residues. Trimming stripped 5 bases from V and 0 bases from J, with 11 bases between. This sample was also put to use in a study of yellow fever vaccine responses in identical twins.

The chain joins TRBV19 to TRBJ2-6, with TRBD2 as a possible D gene (6 bases). Material for sequencing was CD4+ T cells sorted from blood. This sequence originates from a woman younger than 30 in good health. CDR3 bases: TGTGCCAGTAGTGGACTACCTGGCTCTGGGGCCAACGTCCTGACTTTC. Amino acid sequence: CASSGLPGSGANVLTF.